These 3 T cell receptor beta chains share one sample of origin, sequenced in a study of regulatory T cells in long-lasting Graves disease. Arm-PCR of CDR3 regions and iRepertoire HTBI primers were used to build TCR beta libraries. One entry per CDR3 protein results from TCRdb running MiXCR on the multiplex PCR reads. The sample lists almost 350,000 distinct CDR3 sequences, about 18% occurring once. Time point defined: persistent/refractory GD, antithyroid drugs over 5 years with positive TRAb. Scientists built the TCR library using RNA that was extracted from PBMCs. The sequences come from peripheral blood mononuclear cells (PBMCs), collected when the disease was refractory, from a patient treated with antithyroid drugs. The source of these receptors is a female donor with Graves disease.

The CDR3 region is CAWSRYLRSEQFF. Here the CDR3 DNA reads TGTGCCTGGAGCCGTTATTTGAGGAGTGAGCAGTTCTTC. The rearrangement uses TRBV30 and TRBJ2-1; D is ambiguous. CDR3 length: 13 amino acids. CDR1 is GTSNPN, CDR2 SVGIG, per germline (reference sequence). V was shortened by 3 bases and J by 9 bases, with 15 bases between the two germline ends.

Ten or more counts support this clonotype. The rearrangement joins TRBV28 to TRBJ1-5; a weak D match, TRBD1 (6 bases). Germline V CDR1 and CDR2: MDHEN, SYDVKM. V lost 5 bases and J lost 2, with 16 bases in between. The CDR3 has 16 residues. The CDR3 DNA reads as TGTGCCAGCAGTCCCCCCTTCTACAGGGGCAATCAGCCCCAGCATTTT. This gives the protein CASSPPFYRGNQPQHF.

There are a few counts of this clonotype. The chain carries TRBV4-3 and TRBJ1-2; 10 nucleotides line up with TRBD1. V was pared by 1 base and J by 7 bases, with 9 bases of the junction left unmatched. The CDR3 is 16 amino acids. Germline CDR1 and CDR2: LGHNA and YSLEER. This chain's CDR3 is CASSQAYRQGAGGYTF. In DNA form, the CDR3 reads TGCGCCAGCAGCCAAGCTTATCGACAGGGGGCGGGTGGCTACACCTTC.